These 2 T cell receptor beta chains originate from one sample sequenced in a study of blood T cells in healthy people across ages. A second PCR, run for about 7 to 11 cycles, used a sample-barcoded 5' primer plus a J-beta primer mix. MiXCR, run by TCRdb on the 5' RACE reads, gives a single entry per CDR3 protein. Of roughly 700,000 distinct CDR3 sequences in the sample, 49% were seen once. The material sequenced was blood. The receptors derive from a woman aged 55-69 years in good health.

The chain links TRBV20-1 to TRBJ1-2, with D possibly TRBD1 on 5 matching bases. The V gene's germline CDR1 is DFQATT and CDR2 SNEGSKA (reference sequence). Trimming cost V 0 bases and J 1 base, with 6 bases left between them. The CDR3 has 13 amino acids. DNA of the CDR3: TGCAGTGCTAGAGATGGGGGTAACTATGGCTACACCTTC. Translating it yields CSARDGGNYGYTF.

The chain employs TRBV27 and TRBJ1-4, with D tentatively TRBD1 (6 bases). Trimming stripped 5 bases from V and 6 bases from J, with 13 bases between. CDR3 length: 14 amino acids. Germline V gene sequence: CDR1 MNHEY, CDR2 SMNVEV (reference sequence). The CDR3 region has the DNA TGTGCCAGCAGTACTCTTGAGGGGGATGAAAAACTGTTTTTT. Amino acids: CASSTLEGDEKLFF.